The 31 T cell receptor beta chains given below trace back to one sample, sequenced in a study of T-cell reconstitution after alpha-beta-depleted transplantation in children. Unique molecular identifiers were used to barcode this TCRbeta library. Each CDR3 protein gets one entry after TCRdb re-called the PCR reads with MiXCR. Seen here are hundreds of thousands of distinct CDR3 sequences, around 13% observed once, and the top ten hold under 7%. The input for sequencing was PBMCs from the stem cell graft donor, taken from the stem cell graft. The origin of the receptors is a human donor who donated a stem cell graft to a child with combined immunodeficiency.

The J gene is TRBJ2-7, the V gene TRBV12-3 or TRBV12-4, with 7 bases identical to TRBD1. Trimming took 3 bases from V and 2 from J; bases not matched to a gene: 4. This CDR3 spans 14 amino acids. CDR3 in amino acids: CASSFETGTYEQYF. The CDR3 DNA follows: TGTGCCAGCAGTTTCGAGACAGGGACCTACGAGCAGTACTTC.

J is TRBJ2-4 and V is TRBV5-5, with TRBD2 matching over 14 bases. The CDR3 is 18 amino acids. Germline V CDR1 and CDR2: SGHKS, YYEKEE (reference sequence). The junction had 5 bases not matched to a gene; V was cut back by 3 bases and J by 0 bases. Written as DNA, the CDR3 is TGTGCCAGCAGCTGGGGACTAGCGGGGGCCCGAGCCAAAAACATTCAGTACTTC. The encoded protein is CASSWGLAGARAKNIQYF.

The chain recombines TRBV14 with TRBJ2-1; tentatively, D is TRBD1 (5 bases). The CDR3 has 16 amino acids. Deletions cut 4 bases from V and 2 bases from J, with 15 bases between. Germline CDR1 reads SGHDN; CDR2 reads FVKESK. CDR3 DNA sequence: TGTGCCAGCAGCCTGGACGATCCAGGGACCTACAATGAGCAGTTCTTC. This gives the protein CASSLDDPGTYNEQFF.

The rearrangement joins TRBV11-2 to TRBJ2-1, with TRBD2 as a possible D gene (6 bases). The CDR3 has 17 amino acids. Trimming stripped 3 bases from V and 2 bases from J, with 17 bases between. Germline CDR1 reads SGHAT; CDR2 reads FQNNGV. CDR3 sequence reads: CASSLFPRGAAYNEQFF. CDR3 sequence (DNA): TGTGCCAGCAGCTTGTTTCCCCGCGGGGCTGCCTACAATGAGCAGTTCTTC.

This clonotype was seen many times. V gene TRBV24-1 combines with J gene TRBJ2-5, with D hard to call. V lost 8 bases and J lost 2, with 8 bases in between. This CDR3 region has 12 residues. The germline CDR1 and CDR2 sequences are KGHDR and SFDVKD. Here the CDR3 reads CATKDKQETQYF. For the CDR3, the DNA is TGTGCCACCAAAGATAAGCAAGAGACCCAGTACTTC.

This chain connects TRBV7-2 to TRBJ2-3; D unresolved. This CDR3 has 14 amino acids. Germline V gives CDR1 SGHTA, CDR2 FQGNSA. Deletions cut 1 base from V and 3 bases from J, with 8 bases between. CDR3 amino acids: CASSLGSATDTQYF. The CDR3 DNA is TGTGCCAGCAGCTTAGGATCGGCGACAGATACGCAGTATTTT. The variable domain in full, with the rest retrieved from reference TRBV7-2 and TRBJ2-3, is GAGVSQSPSNKVTEKGKDVELRCDPISGHTALYWYRQSLGQGLEFLIYFQGNSAPDKSGLPSDRFSAERTGGSVSTLTIQRTQQEDSAVYLCASSLGSATDTQYFGPGTRLTVL.

This chain joins TRBV30 and TRBJ2-2, with TRBD1 identical over 7 bases. Losses at the gene ends were 5 bases for V and 3 bases for J; bases not matched to a gene: 18. Germline V CDR1 and CDR2: GTSNPN, SVGIG (reference sequence). The CDR3 runs to 18 residues. The CDR3: CAWFSLGQRRAYTGELFF. CDR3 bases: TGTGCCTGGTTCTCCCTGGGACAGAGAAGGGCCTACACCGGGGAGCTGTTTTTT.

The rearrangement links TRBV4-2 to TRBJ2-5; D remains ambiguous. Germline V gives CDR1 LGHNA, CDR2 YNFKEQ. V gave up 2 bases and J gave up 7 bases, with 17 bases separating them. The CDR3 is 15 amino acids. The CDR3: CASSQSLDSRWTQYF. CDR3 DNA sequence: TGTGCCAGCAGCCAATCGCTTGACTCCCGTTGGACCCAGTACTTC.

This chain uses TRBV18 with TRBJ1-2, with D hard to call. CDR1 is KGHSH and CDR2 is LQKENI in the germline V gene. V was cut by 3 bases and J by 5 bases, with 10 bases left in between. This CDR3 has 13 residues. In DNA form, the CDR3 reads TGTGCCAGCTCACCTGGTCCTCAATATGGCTACACCTTC. Protein: CASSPGPQYGYTF.

The gene calls are TRBV5-1 and TRBJ2-1; perhaps TRBD2 as D (7 bases). The CDR3 is 14 amino acids. Germline V gene lookup returns CDR1 SGHRS and CDR2 YFSETQ. V lost 0 bases to trimming and J lost 7 bases, with 11 bases between them. Here the CDR3 reads CASSLGGGQNEQFF. The DNA of the CDR3 is TGCGCCAGCAGCTTGGGGGGGGGCCAGAATGAGCAGTTCTTC.

In its sample, this clonotype was seen a few times. The chain carries TRBV6-5 and TRBJ2-5; tentative D call: TRBD1 (7 bases). The CDR3 spans 16 residues. Germline CDR1 and CDR2: MNHEY and SVGAGI. Trimming left V 1 base short and J 6 bases short, with 18 bases between. DNA for the CDR3: TGTGCCAGCAGTTACTACTGGGATGCAGGGGGGCAGACCCAGTACTTC. This codes for CASSYYWDAGGQTQYF.

This clonotype was found many times. The rearrangement uses TRBV9 and TRBJ1-3, with D hard to call. Germline V gene data show CDR1 as SGDLS and CDR2 as YYNGEE. Trimming shortened V by 0 bases and J by 1 base, and 17 bases separated the two germline ends. The CDR3 loop spans 18 amino acids. CDR3 sequence (DNA): TGTGCCAGCAGCGTAGAAGAGGGAAGCAGGACGTCTGGAAACACCATATATTTT. Amino acids: CASSVEEGSRTSGNTIYF.

This clonotype has only a few counts. The chain couples TRBV6-5 to TRBJ2-1; D gene unclear. V lost 3 bases, J lost 9 bases, and 9 bases lay in between. Germline assignment: CDR1 MNHEY and CDR2 SVGAGI. The CDR3 consists of 12 residues. In nucleotides, the CDR3 is TGTGCCAGCAGTTATGTGGGTGGTGAGCAGTTCTTC. Translation gives CASSYVGGEQFF.

This clonotype was detected once. The chain combines TRBV4-3 with TRBJ2-1; D might be TRBD1 (6 bases). Germline CDR1 and CDR2: LGHNA and YSLEER. V lost 6 bases to trimming and J lost 0 bases, with 12 bases between them. The CDR3 runs to 15 residues. As DNA, the CDR3 is TGCGCCAGCAGTCCGACAGGTCTCTCCTACAATGAGCAGTTCTTC. As protein: CASSPTGLSYNEQFF.

The chain joins TRBV29-1 to TRBJ2-7; TRBD1 or TRBD2 may be the D gene (6 bases each). V was trimmed by 4 bases and J by 2 bases, leaving 15 bases between them. CDR3 length equals 14 residues. Germline CDR1 reads SQVTM; CDR2 reads ANQGSEA. In DNA, the CDR3 is TGCAGCGTTGTGGTTAGGGGGGAAGCCTACGAGCAGTACTTC. Encoded protein: CSVVVRGEAYEQYF.

This clonotype has just a few counts. The chain is built from TRBV24-1 and TRBJ2-3, with D unresolved. The length of the CDR3 is 14 residues. CDR1 and CDR2 (germline): KGHDR, SFDVKD. V was cut by 4 bases and J by 5 bases, with 12 bases left in between. CDR3 loop: CATSEERVVDTQYF. The CDR3 bases are TGTGCCACCAGTGAAGAACGGGTAGTAGATACGCAGTATTTT.

This clonotype occurred a few times. The chain employs TRBV30 and TRBJ2-1; D uncertain. The CDR3 covers 13 residues. The germline CDR1 and CDR2 sequences are GTSNPN and SVGIG (reference sequence). Trimming took 0 bases from V and 7 from J, leaving 10 bases between them. The CDR3 nucleotides are TGTGCCTGGAGTGTATCCGGGTGGAATGAGCAGTTCTTC. Its protein is CAWSVSGWNEQFF. Combining the CDR3 with reference TRBV30 and TRBJ2-1 gives the whole variable domain SQTIHQWPATLVQPVGSPLSLECTVEGTSNPNLYWYRQAAGRGLQLLFYSVGIGQISSEVPQNLSASRPQDRQFILSSKKLLLSDSGFYLCAWSVSGWNEQFFGPGTRLTVL.

This clonotype occurred a few times. V and J are TRBV29-1 and TRBJ1-2; weak D call: TRBD1 (5 bases). The CDR3 totals 13 residues. Germline values: CDR1 SQVTM, CDR2 ANQGSEA. Between the trimmed V and J ends, which lost 3 bases and 2 bases, there was a span of 10 bases. The CDR3 sequence: CSVDPGQNYGYTF. The CDR3 DNA reads TGCAGCGTTGATCCTGGACAAAACTATGGCTACACCTTC.

This clonotype turned up a few times. The V gene is TRBV3-1, the J gene TRBJ1-2; D is uncertain. The ends were cut back, 0 bases at V and 3 bases at J, with 14 bases in the middle. Germline V CDR1 and CDR2: LGHDT, YNNKEL (reference sequence). The CDR3 consists of 16 residues. The CDR3 DNA follows: TGTGCCAGCAGCCAAGATCTGTCGTCCTGGGACTATGGCTACACCTTC. Amino acids: CASSQDLSSWDYGYTF.

This clonotype was observed a few times. The CDR3 coding sequence is TGTGCCAGCAGCGGATGGGGAGAGCAGTACTTC. Its protein product is CASSGWGEQYF. The genes are TRBV12-3 or TRBV12-4 and TRBJ2-7; D not resolved. The V end was cut by 6 bases, the J end by 7 bases, with 10 bases between. This CDR3 comprises 11 residues.

The gene calls are TRBV27 and TRBJ1-5; TRBD1 agrees at 8 bases. The CDR3 has 13 amino acids. V lost 3 bases and J lost 9; bases outside the gene matches: 4. From germline, CDR1 is MNHEY and CDR2 SMNVEV (reference sequence). Here the CDR3 reads CASSLTGERPQHF. CDR3 sequence (DNA): TGTGCCAGCAGTTTGACAGGGGAACGGCCCCAGCATTTT.

This chain joins TRBV4-2 and TRBJ1-6; D is undetermined. This CDR3 is built from 13 residues. V shed 0 bases and J shed 7 bases, with 4 bases lying between them. The germline gives CDR1 LGHNA, CDR2 YNFKEQ. CDR3 in amino acids: CASSQDVNSPLHF. CDR3 nucleotide sequence: TGTGCCAGCAGCCAAGATGTGAATTCACCCCTCCACTTT.

As to this clonotype: This may come from a read error, since a much larger clone is one base off. V and J are TRBV7-2 and TRBJ2-5; TRBD1 matches 8 bases. The germline V gene has CDR1 SGHTA and CDR2 FQGNSA. The CDR3 sequence is 15 residues long. V shed 5 bases and J 1 base; nucleotides not matched to a gene: 6. CDR3 amino acids: CASSQYGQGQETQYF. CDR3 DNA: TGTGCCAGCAGCCAATACGGACAGGGCCAAGAGACCCAGTACTTC.

This clonotype was detected a few times. The chain is built from TRBV5-6 and TRBJ2-5, with D uncertain. Per the germline V gene, CDR1 is SGHDT and CDR2 is YYEEEE. Trimming removed 4 bases from V and 4 bases from J, with 11 bases in between. The length of the CDR3 is 13 residues. CDR3 nucleotide sequence: TGTGCCAGCAGCCCCCCCGTTGTAGAGACCCAGTACTTC. This gives the protein CASSPPVVETQYF. Complete variable domain (other parts from reference TRBV5-6 and TRBJ2-5): DAGVTQSPTHLIKTRGQQVTLRCSPKSGHDTVSWYQQALGQGPQFIFQYYEEEERQRGNFPDRFSGHQFPNYSSELNVNALLLGDSALYLCASSPPVVETQYFGPGTRLLVL.

This clonotype has just a few counts. The chain couples TRBV6-1 to TRBJ1-1; 8 bases match TRBD1. Germline V lookup: CDR1 MNHNS, CDR2 SASEGT. With 8 bases clipped from V and 7 bases from J, the junction kept 9 bases outside the gene matches. This CDR3 comprises 13 residues. The CDR3 coding sequence is TGTGCCAGCTCTTGGACAGGGACCGGTGAAGCTTTCTTT. Amino acids: CASSWTGTGEAFF.

This clonotype showed up just a few times. CDR3 sequence reads: CASSPPGQGTRAQHF. The CDR3 nucleotides are TGTGCCAGCAGTCCTCCGGGACAGGGGACACGGGCCCAGCATTTT. This chain links TRBV12-3 or TRBV12-4 with TRBJ1-5, with 10 bases that match TRBD1. This CDR3 has 15 amino acids. The V gene end was trimmed by 5 bases and the J gene end by 11 bases; junction bases not matched to a gene: 12.

In this sample, this clonotype turned up many times. This rearrangement joins TRBV7-2 to TRBJ2-1; the D gene could be TRBD1 or TRBD2 (5 bases each). CDR1 and CDR2 from the germline V gene are SGHTA and FQGNSA. CDR3 length: 13 residues. Trimming cost V 4 bases and J 6 bases, with 10 bases left between them. The CDR3 sequence is CASSSRGVNEQFF. The CDR3 DNA sequence: TGTGCCAGCAGCTCCCGGGGCGTCAATGAGCAGTTCTTC.

This chain connects TRBV2 to TRBJ2-1; 9 nucleotides line up with TRBD1. This CDR3 region has 14 residues. Trimming at V came to 10 bases and at J to 4 bases, leaving 8 bases not matched to a gene. Germline CDR1 reads SNHLY; CDR2 reads FYNNEI. CDR3 nucleotide sequence: TGTGCCACTTCCCCCGGGACAGGGTACAATGAGCAGTTCTTC. This gives the protein CATSPGTGYNEQFF.

Only a few counts were recorded for this clonotype. Written as DNA, the CDR3 is TGTGCCAGCAGCTTATCTAGTGGGTTTCAGCCCCAGCATTTT. Translated: CASSLSSGFQPQHF. The gene calls are TRBV7-2 and TRBJ1-5; unclear D gene. The germline CDR1 and CDR2 sequences are SGHTA and FQGNSA. The CDR3 is made up of 14 amino acids. Deletions cut 2 bases from V and 6 bases from J, with 11 bases between.

This clonotype was counted only a few times. CDR3 region: CASSFRASGRVNEQFF. CDR3 nucleotides: TGTGCCAGCAGCTTTCGGGCTAGCGGGAGGGTCAATGAGCAGTTCTTC. The chain combines TRBV11-2 with TRBJ2-1; the match to TRBD2 covers 12 bases. The V gene end was trimmed by 3 bases and the J gene end by 6 bases; junction bases not matched to a gene: 6. The CDR3 has 16 amino acids. Germline lookup yields CDR1 SGHAT and CDR2 FQNNGV.

V usage is TRBV29-1 and J usage is TRBJ2-3; no reliable D call. This CDR3 has 11 residues. Trimming removed 5 bases at V and 2 bases at J, with 5 bases between. Germline V gene sequence: CDR1 SQVTM, CDR2 ANQGSEA. The CDR3 reads CSVSFTDTQYF. The CDR3 DNA follows: TGCAGCGTTTCGTTCACAGATACGCAGTATTTT.